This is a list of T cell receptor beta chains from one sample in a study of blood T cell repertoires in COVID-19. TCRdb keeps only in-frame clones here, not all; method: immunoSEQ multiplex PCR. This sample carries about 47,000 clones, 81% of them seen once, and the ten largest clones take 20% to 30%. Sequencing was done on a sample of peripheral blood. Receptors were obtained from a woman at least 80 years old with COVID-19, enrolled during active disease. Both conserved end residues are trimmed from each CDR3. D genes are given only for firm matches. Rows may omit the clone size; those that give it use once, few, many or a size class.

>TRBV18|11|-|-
ASSPTGPYEQY
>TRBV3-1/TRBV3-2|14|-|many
ASSQGVVRYNSPLH
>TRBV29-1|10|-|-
SVTPGFNEQF
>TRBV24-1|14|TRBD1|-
ATSDGTGAPQETQY
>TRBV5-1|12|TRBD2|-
ASSGLAGHNEQF
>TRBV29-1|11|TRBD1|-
SARTGQGYEQY
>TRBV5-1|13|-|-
ASRPAEGAGEKLF
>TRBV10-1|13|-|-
ASSEEGVSTDTQY
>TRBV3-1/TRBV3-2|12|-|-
ASSSRTANEKLF
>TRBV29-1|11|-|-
SVSPPVNTEAF
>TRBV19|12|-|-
ASMTGGRNYGYT
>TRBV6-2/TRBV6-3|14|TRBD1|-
ASSSGTGVVNTEAF
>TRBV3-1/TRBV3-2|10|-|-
ASSPGNTEAF
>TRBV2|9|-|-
ASSAGGWAF
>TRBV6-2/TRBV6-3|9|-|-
ASSLYYEQY
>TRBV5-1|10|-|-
ASSPEGNTIY
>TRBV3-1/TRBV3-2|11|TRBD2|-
ASSQVGAGAQF